One and the same sample provided the 24 T cell receptor beta chains below, sequenced in a study of somatic mutations in cytotoxic T cells in rheumatoid arthritis. Only in-frame clones appear in the TCRdb table, and some are missing; sequencing was by immunoSEQ multiplex PCR. The sample holds about 20,000 clones, around four fifths seen once. Sequenced sample: CD8+ T cells sorted from blood. The receptors were gathered from an adult with rheumatoid arthritis.

The sample holds a few counts of this clone. The V gene is TRBV5-6, the J gene TRBJ2-2; 7 bases fit TRBD1. Germline V gene data show CDR1 as SGHDT and CDR2 as YYEEEE. The trim removed 3 bases at V and 5 bases at J, leaving 1 base unmatched. The CDR3 sequence is 13 residues long. CDR3 residues: CASSWTGTGELFF. DNA for the CDR3: TGTGCCAGCAGCTGGACAGGAACCGGGGAGCTGTTTTTT.

The rearrangement links TRBV5-5 to TRBJ2-7; no firm D call. Germline-derived CDR1 and CDR2 are SGHKS and YYEKEE (reference sequence). The length of the CDR3 is 16 residues. Trimming removed 4 bases from V and 2 bases from J, with 19 bases in between. CDR3: CASSPLGTRLTYEQYF. The CDR3 DNA follows: TGTGCCAGCAGCCCACTGGGAACGCGCCTTACCTACGAGCAGTACTTC.

The chain is built from TRBV7-9 and TRBJ2-1; 7 bases are shared with TRBD1. Germline CDR1 is SEHNR and CDR2 is FQNEAQ (reference sequence). The CDR3 has 14 amino acids. After removal of 5 bases from V and 8 bases from J, the junction contained 9 bases not matched to a gene. The DNA for the CDR3 is TGTGCCAGCAGCCCGCGACAGGGTTTTGATGAGCAGTTCTTC. Translating gives CASSPRQGFDEQFF.

CDR3 sequence reads: CASSVWGADGYTF. In DNA form, the CDR3 reads TGTGCCAGCAGTGTCTGGGGGGCTGATGGCTACACCTTC. This chain links TRBV6-1 with TRBJ1-2, with D tentatively TRBD1 (6 bases). CDR1 is MNHNS and CDR2 is SASEGT in the germline V gene. V was pared by 4 bases and J by 6 bases, with 12 bases between. The CDR3 length is 13 residues.

This chain links TRBV6-1 with TRBJ1-5, with unresolved D. The germline CDR1 and CDR2 sequences are MNHNS and SASEGT. CDR3 length equals 15 residues. V was pared by 6 bases and J by 5 bases, with 17 bases between. Written as DNA, the CDR3 is TGTGCCAGCAGCACCTGGGTCGAGGATCATCAGCCCCAGCATTTT. This sequence encodes CASSTWVEDHQPQHF.

In its sample, this clone was seen once. The CDR3 region is CASSPKLGRTSYEQYF. DNA of the CDR3: TGTGCCAGCAGCCCGAAGTTGGGGAGGACCTCCTACGAGCAGTACTTC. This sequence joins TRBV5-4 and TRBJ2-7, with a tentative D call TRBD2 (6 bases). Germline CDR1 SGHNT, CDR2 YYREEE (reference sequence). Trimming pared 4 bases from V and 0 bases from J, leaving 17 bases between. The CDR3 covers 16 residues.

This sequence joins TRBV7-6 and TRBJ2-1, with a tentative D call TRBD2 (5 bases). The CDR3 has 17 residues. The germline V and J ends were trimmed by 2 bases and 2 bases, with 16 bases remaining between them. From germline, CDR1 is SGHVS and CDR2 FNYEAQ. This chain's CDR3 is CASSLWVGESPYNEQFF. The CDR3 nucleotides read TGTGCCAGCAGCTTATGGGTCGGGGAGTCACCCTACAATGAGCAGTTCTTC.

This clone has a handful of counts. The V gene is TRBV4-2, the J gene TRBJ2-5, with D hard to call. The ends were cut back, 3 bases at V and 1 base at J, with 12 bases in the middle. Per germline, CDR1 LGHNA and CDR2 YNFKEQ. CDR3 length: 15 residues. CDR3: CASSQWLGSQETQYF. CDR3 DNA: TGTGCCAGCAGCCAGTGGTTAGGGTCCCAAGAGACCCAGTACTTC.

The V gene is TRBV19, the J gene TRBJ2-5; a weak D match, TRBD2 (6 bases). The CDR3 totals 15 residues. Trimming took 4 bases from V and 5 from J, leaving 17 bases between them. From germline, CDR1 is LNHDA and CDR2 SQIVND (reference sequence). The CDR3 DNA reads TGTGCCAGTAGTACCCTCGGCGGTCGGGGGGAGACCCAGTACTTC. Its translation: CASSTLGGRGETQYF.

This clone appeared once. This chain uses TRBV5-5 with TRBJ2-4, with D uncertain. Trimming took off 0 bases at V and 8 bases at J, with 3 bases between the two ends. The CDR3 spans 11 residues. Germline V gene lookup returns CDR1 SGHKS and CDR2 YYEKEE (reference sequence). CDR3 coding DNA: TGTGCCAGCAGCTTGGTAGACATTCAGTACTTC. Its translation is CASSLVDIQYF.

This clone appeared a single time. The chain links TRBV9 to TRBJ2-5; 8 nucleotides match TRBD2. The CDR3 has 14 amino acids. The trim removed 4 bases at V and 5 bases at J, leaving 7 bases unmatched. The germline V gene has CDR1 SGDLS and CDR2 YYNGEE. In nucleotides, the CDR3 is TGTGCCAGCAGCACCTCCGGGGGGGACGAGACCCAGTACTTC. It encodes CASSTSGGDETQYF.

The genes are TRBV13 and TRBJ2-2, with a possible D match to TRBD2 (5 bases). Trimming shortened V by 5 bases and J by 3 bases, and 16 bases separated the two germline ends. CDR1 and CDR2 (germline): PRHDT, FYEKMQ (reference sequence). The CDR3 is 16 amino acids. The CDR3 sequence: CASSPPETIYTGELFF. CDR3 nucleotides: TGTGCCAGCAGCCCGCCAGAGACTATTTACACCGGGGAGCTGTTTTTT.

The chain employs TRBV7-2 and TRBJ1-2; 7 positions match TRBD1. The CDR3 loop spans 15 amino acids. The V gene's germline CDR1 is SGHTA and CDR2 FQGNSA. Germline trimming cut 0 bases from V and 4 bases from J; bases unmatched to any gene: 5. CDR3 DNA sequence: TGTGCCAGCAGCTTAGCGAACAGGGGAGGCTATGGCTACACCTTC. Its protein product is CASSLANRGGYGYTF. The full variable domain, its missing parts supplied by reference TRBV7-2 and TRBJ1-2, is GAGVSQSPSNKVTEKGKDVELRCDPISGHTALYWYRQSLGQGLEFLIYFQGNSAPDKSGLPSDRFSAERTGGSVSTLTIQRTQQEDSAVYLCASSLANRGGYGYTFGSGTRLTVV.

This chain uses TRBV28 with TRBJ2-2; D may be TRBD2 (6 bases). Looked up from germline, CDR1 is MDHEN and CDR2 is SYDVKM. With 8 bases removed from V and 4 bases from J, the gap between germline ends came to 17 bases. The CDR3 contains 15 residues. The CDR3 spells CASCRRGGLTGELFF. Written as DNA, the CDR3 is TGTGCCAGCTGTAGGAGGGGAGGCCTCACCGGGGAGCTGTTTTTT.

CDR3 residues: CASGLDQQGAGNTIYF. CDR3 DNA sequence: TGTGCTAGTGGTTTGGACCAACAGGGAGCTGGAAACACCATATATTTT. The rearrangement joins TRBV12-5 to TRBJ1-3, with D possibly TRBD1 on 6 matching bases. V lost 1 base and J lost 2, with 12 bases in between. The V gene's germline CDR1 is LGHNT and CDR2 FRNRAP. There are 16 residues in the CDR3.

The gene calls are TRBV7-8 and TRBJ1-3, with TRBD1 matching 9 bases. The CDR3 runs 21 residues. CDR1 and CDR2 from the germline V gene are SGHVS and FQNEAQ. V gave up 3 bases and J gave up 0 bases; unmatched junction bases: 18. The CDR3: CASSFTPRTGARPGSGNTIYF. The CDR3 region has the DNA TGTGCCAGCAGCTTTACCCCTCGGACAGGGGCGAGACCCGGCTCTGGAAACACCATATATTTT.

The chain employs TRBV29-1 and TRBJ2-2, with TRBD1 matching over 10 bases. The germline V gene has CDR1 SQVTM and CDR2 ANQGSEA. This CDR3 has 14 amino acids. V gave up 7 bases and J gave up 3 bases; unmatched junction bases: 5. As DNA, the CDR3 is TGCAGCGCCCGAGGGACAGGGGACACCGGGGAGCTGTTTTTT. This encodes CSARGTGDTGELFF.

CDR3 region: CASSFTGIGELFF. The CDR3 nucleotides are TGTGCCAGCAGCTTCACAGGGATCGGGGAGCTGTTTTTT. V gene TRBV13 combines with J gene TRBJ2-2; maybe TRBD1 (6 bases). This CDR3 comprises 13 residues. Germline CDR1 is PRHDT and CDR2 is FYEKMQ (reference sequence). Trimming took 3 bases from V and 7 from J, leaving 9 bases between them. Full variable domain (remainder filled in from reference TRBV13 and TRBJ2-2): AAGVIQSPRHLIKEKRETATLKCYPIPRHDTVYWYQQGPGQDPQFLISFYEKMQSDKGSIPDRFSAQQFSDYHSELNMSSLELGDSALYFCASSFTGIGELFFGEGSRLTVL.

This rearrangement joins TRBV9 to TRBJ1-1, with no clear D. The CDR3 is 12 residues long. CDR1 and CDR2 (germline): SGDLS, YYNGEE. Deletions cut 3 bases from V and 12 bases from J, with 15 bases between. The CDR3: CASSGLTSGTFF. The DNA for the CDR3 is TGTGCCAGCAGCGGACTCACCAGCGGGACTTTCTTT.

V gene TRBV15 combines with J gene TRBJ1-4; D is unresolved. Germline CDR1 and CDR2: LNHNV and YYDKDF (reference sequence). This CDR3 contains 14 residues. Trimming pared 5 bases from V and 5 bases from J, leaving 12 bases between. The CDR3 region has the DNA TGTGCCACCAGCGATAGGACGGGGAATGAAAAACTGTTTTTT. Encoded protein: CATSDRTGNEKLFF.

The J gene is TRBJ2-1, the V gene TRBV7-9; 11 bases match TRBD1. V gave up 5 bases and J gave up 4 bases; unmatched junction bases: 4. Germline V CDR1 and CDR2: SEHNR, FQNEAQ (reference sequence). The CDR3 is 15 residues long. CDR3 bases: TGTGCCAGCAGCCCCGGGGACAGGGGGTACAATGAGCAGTTCTTC. This translates into CASSPGDRGYNEQFF.

The rearrangement joins TRBV6-5 to TRBJ1-4; TRBD1 aligns across 8 bases. This CDR3 has 15 amino acids. Germline CDR1 MNHEY, CDR2 SVGAGI. V lost 6 bases to trimming and J lost 7 bases; unmatched junction nucleotides: 10. The CDR3 DNA follows: TGTGCCAGCAGCCCCGGGACAGGTGGGAGTGAAAAACTGTTTTTT. Translation gives CASSPGTGGSEKLFF.

The chain joins TRBV9 to TRBJ2-5; tentatively, D is TRBD1 (5 bases). Per the germline V gene, CDR1 is SGDLS and CDR2 is YYNGEE. The length of the CDR3 is 15 residues. V was trimmed by 4 bases and J by 1 base, leaving 14 bases between them. Here the CDR3 reads CASSPGLGLQETQYF. The CDR3 bases are TGTGCCAGCAGCCCAGGGTTGGGCCTCCAAGAGACCCAGTACTTC.

In its sample, this clone was seen a few times. The J gene is TRBJ2-2, the V gene TRBV27; no reliable D call. Trimming pared 0 bases from V and 7 bases from J, leaving 0 bases between. Germline V gives CDR1 MNHEY, CDR2 SMNVEV (reference sequence). This CDR3 region has 11 residues. In DNA, the CDR3 is TGTGCCAGCAGTTTATCCGGGGAGCTGTTTTTT. Translating gives CASSLSGELFF.